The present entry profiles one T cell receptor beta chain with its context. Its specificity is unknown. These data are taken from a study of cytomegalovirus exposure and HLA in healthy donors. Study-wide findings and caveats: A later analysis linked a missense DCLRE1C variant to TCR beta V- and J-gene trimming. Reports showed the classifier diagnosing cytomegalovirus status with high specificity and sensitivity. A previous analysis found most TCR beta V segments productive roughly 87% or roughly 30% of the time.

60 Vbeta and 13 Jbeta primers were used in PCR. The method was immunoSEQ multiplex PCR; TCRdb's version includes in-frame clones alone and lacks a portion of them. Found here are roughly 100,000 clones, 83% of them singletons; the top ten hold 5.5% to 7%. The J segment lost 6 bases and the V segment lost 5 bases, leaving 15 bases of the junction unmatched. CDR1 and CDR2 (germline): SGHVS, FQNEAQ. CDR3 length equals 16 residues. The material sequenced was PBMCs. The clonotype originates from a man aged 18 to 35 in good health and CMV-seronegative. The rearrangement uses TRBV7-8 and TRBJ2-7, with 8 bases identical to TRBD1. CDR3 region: CASSPLGGQGVGEQYF. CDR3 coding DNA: TGTGCCAGCAGCCCCTTAGGAGGACAGGGTGTGGGCGAGCAGTACTTC.